These 16 T cell receptor beta chains were sequenced from one sample in a study of spatial heterogeneity in lung cancer. Time point indicated: sample taken at primary tumor resection. Whole RNA, which was extracted from tumor, nontumor lung tissue or frozen PBMC, was sequenced without any cell sorting. Each CDR3 protein is one row after TCRdb ran MiXCR on the 5' RACE reads. The sample yields about 11,000 distinct CDR3 sequences, 3% to 5% seen once. Sequencing was performed on normal lung tissue next to the tumor, taken at surgery. These TCRs come from a male donor with early-stage non-small cell lung cancer.

In this sample, this clonotype is medium-sized. This beta chain is a stray sequence in a library constructed for alpha chains; its clone size is not meaningful. The chain links TRBV27 to TRBJ1-2, with D tentatively TRBD1 (6 bases). V lost 4 bases to trimming and J lost 3 bases, with 12 bases between them. The germline V gene encodes CDR1 MNHEY and CDR2 SMNVEV (reference sequence). This CDR3 is 14 amino acids long. CDR3 amino acids: CASSSGGADYGYTF. As DNA, the CDR3 is TGTGCCAGCAGTTCTGGGGGCGCCGACTATGGCTACACCTTC.

In this sample, this clonotype turned up many times. A library prepared for alpha chains yielded this beta chain as an off-target read; its size is of little meaning. CDR3 residues: CASSLDRGRGTDTQYF. The CDR3 nucleotides are TGTGCCAGCAGCCTTGACCGGGGGAGAGGCACAGATACGCAGTATTTT. The chain is built from TRBV6-6 and TRBJ2-3, with D tentatively TRBD2 (6 bases). V dropped 6 bases and J dropped 1 base, with 17 bases sitting between them. The length of the CDR3 is 16 residues. Germline CDR1 MNHNY, CDR2 SVGAGI (reference sequence).

This clonotype was seen many times. This beta chain is a stray sequence in a library constructed for alpha chains; its clone size is not meaningful. V and J are TRBV20-1 and TRBJ2-1, with TRBD2 matching over 9 bases. The CDR3 has 18 residues. The junction had 21 bases not matched to a gene; V was cut back by 5 bases and J by 7 bases. Per the germline V gene, CDR1 is DFQATT and CDR2 is SNEGSKA (reference sequence). Here the CDR3 DNA reads TGCAGTGCTGTCCCTCGACTAGCGGATAACTTCAGGGGGAATGAGCAGTTCTTC. Protein: CSAVPRLADNFRGNEQFF.

This clonotype is medium-sized in the sample. This beta chain came through as a stray read in a library set up for alpha chains, and its size says little. The J gene is TRBJ1-5, the V gene TRBV27; D is unresolved. This CDR3 is built from 15 residues. The V end was cut by 5 bases, the J end by 0 bases, with 11 bases between. CDR1 MNHEY and CDR2 SMNVEV come from the germline V gene (reference sequence). CDR3 DNA: TGTGCCAGCAGTCCAGATCTATATAGCAATCAGCCCCAGCATTTT. Residues: CASSPDLYSNQPQHF.

This clonotype is categorized as medium-sized. This beta chain lies outside the target of a library built for alpha chains; its clone size means little. This chain joins TRBV7-8 and TRBJ2-3, with TRBD2 as a possible D gene (6 bases). V was shortened by 5 bases and J by 3 bases, with 12 bases between the two germline ends. The germline gives CDR1 SGHVS, CDR2 FQNEAQ. This CDR3 has 14 amino acids. The chain's CDR3 is CASSVVGGTDTQYF. The CDR3 DNA reads as TGTGCCAGCAGCGTAGTCGGAGGGACAGATACGCAGTATTTT. Looking up the rest from reference TRBV7-8 and TRBJ2-3 gives the full variable domain: GAGVSQSPRYKVAKRGQDVALRCDPISGHVSLFWYQQALGQGPEFLTYFQNEAQLDKSGLPSDRFFAERPEGSVSTLKIQRTQQEDSAVYLCASSVVGGTDTQYFGPGTRLTVL.

This clonotype counts as medium-sized. This beta chain lies outside the target of a library built for alpha chains; its clone size means little. The chain joins TRBV27 to TRBJ2-2; D not resolved. CDR3 length: 12 amino acids. Trimming took 3 bases from V and 4 from J, leaving 3 bases between them. The V gene's germline CDR1 is MNHEY and CDR2 SMNVEV (reference sequence). This CDR3 is CASSFGTGELFF. The CDR3 bases are TGTGCCAGCAGTTTCGGCACCGGGGAGCTGTTTTTT.

Many counts were recorded for this clonotype. This beta chain is off target for a library built for alpha chains, so its abundance means little. The chain uses TRBV6-6 and TRBJ2-7; TRBD1 aligns across 7 bases. Trimming at V came to 0 bases and at J to 5 bases, leaving 7 bases not matched to a gene. CDR3 length: 15 amino acids. From germline, CDR1 is MNHNY and CDR2 SVGAGI (reference sequence). CDR3 loop: CASSYSYTGTDEQYF. CDR3 sequence (DNA): TGTGCCAGCAGTTACTCGTATACAGGGACAGACGAGCAGTACTTC.

Turning to this clonotype: Being off target in a library aimed at alpha chains, this beta chain has a size of little meaning. The J gene is TRBJ2-5, the V gene TRBV6-2 or TRBV6-3, with TRBD2 identical over 7 bases. CDR3 length equals 12 residues. Germline CDR1 reads MNHEY; CDR2 reads SVGEGT. The J segment lost 7 bases and the V segment lost 3 bases, leaving 2 bases of the junction unmatched. This CDR3 reads CASSYREGTQYF. The CDR3, as DNA: TGTGCCAGCAGTTATAGGGAGGGGACCCAGTACTTC.

To note about this clonotype: For a library built for alpha chains, this beta chain is a stray read; little rests on its size. The rearrangement uses TRBV12-3 or TRBV12-4 and TRBJ1-4, with a weak D call TRBD1 (6 bases). There are 15 residues in the CDR3. Trimming pared 6 bases from V and 8 bases from J, leaving 19 bases between. The CDR3 region is CASSENRVSSEKLFF. The CDR3 bases are TGTGCCAGCAGCGAAAACAGGGTATCGTCCGAAAAACTGTTTTTT.

This clonotype is categorized as large. Little can be read into the size of this beta chain, an off-target read in a library designed for alpha chains. This sequence joins TRBV20-1 and TRBJ1-5; weak D call: TRBD1 (5 bases). Germline loops: CDR1 DFQATT, CDR2 SNEGSKA (reference sequence). The CDR3 sequence is 15 residues long. Trimming left V 3 bases short and J 3 bases short, with 15 bases between. DNA for the CDR3: TGCAGTGCTAGGTCGTGGCGGGACCTCAATCAGCCCCAGCATTTT. Protein: CSARSWRDLNQPQHF.

By frequency in the sample, this clonotype is medium-sized. This beta chain came through as a stray read in a library set up for alpha chains, and its size says little. The chain couples TRBV6-5 to TRBJ2-3, with TRBD2 matching 16 bases. V was pared by 5 bases and J by 8 bases, with 4 bases of the junction left unmatched. Germline CDR1 is MNHEY and CDR2 is SVGAGI. The CDR3 has 15 residues. Written as DNA, the CDR3 is TGTGCCAGCAGTCTCGGGACTAGCGGGGGGGGTACGCAGTATTTT. This codes for CASSLGTSGGGTQYF.

There are many counts of this clonotype. This beta chain lies outside the target of a library built for alpha chains; its clone size means little. The chain links TRBV12-3 or TRBV12-4 to TRBJ2-3; 10 bases line up with TRBD2. Trimming cost V 6 bases and J 6 bases; bases outside gene matches: 15. This CDR3 is built from 17 residues. The CDR3 region is CASRLEGASGSRDTQYF. CDR3 bases: TGTGCCAGCAGGCTGGAAGGGGCTAGCGGGAGTCGTGATACGCAGTATTTT.

By its share, this clonotype is medium-sized (0.01 to 0.1%). Since the library was made to target alpha chains, this beta chain is a stray read and its abundance is not meaningful. The chain uses TRBV7-3 and TRBJ2-1; D gene uncertain. The CDR3 loop spans 13 amino acids. Germline V gene data show CDR1 as SGHTA and CDR2 as FQGTGA. Trimming shortened V by 0 bases and J by 5 bases, and 5 bases separated the two germline ends. CDR3 in amino acids: CASSLTLNNEQFF. CDR3 nucleotide sequence: TGTGCCAGCAGCTTAACCTTAAACAATGAGCAGTTCTTC.

In its sample, this clonotype was seen many times. Because the library targeted alpha chains, this beta chain is an off-target read whose size means little. The rearrangement joins TRBV2 to TRBJ2-2, with D possibly being TRBD2 (7 bases). In germline, CDR1 is SNHLY, CDR2 FYNNEI. Trimming took 7 bases from V and 14 from J, leaving 11 bases between them. The CDR3 contains 10 residues. DNA for the CDR3: TGTGCCAGCAAGGGGGGGCAACTGTTTTTT. Amino acids: CASKGGQLFF.

This clonotype was recorded many times. A library made for alpha chains picked up this beta chain off target, so its size means little. The chain links TRBV20-1 to TRBJ1-1; D possibly corresponds to TRBD1 (5 bases). V lost 0 bases and J lost 4, with 12 bases in between. CDR3 length: 14 residues. Germline CDR1 DFQATT, CDR2 SNEGSKA (reference sequence). CDR3 in amino acids: CSARDKGFFTEAFF. In nucleotides, the CDR3 is TGCAGTGCTAGAGATAAGGGGTTTTTCACTGAAGCTTTCTTT.

By sample fraction, this clonotype is medium-sized (0.01 to 0.1%). The size of this beta chain means little, since it is a stray read in a library made for alpha chains. V is TRBV5-5 and J is TRBJ1-4, with D unresolved. Per the germline V gene, CDR1 is SGHKS and CDR2 is YYEKEE (reference sequence). Trimming stripped 2 bases from V and 7 bases from J, with 3 bases between. This CDR3 spans 11 amino acids. The CDR3 loop is CASSFGEKLFF. The CDR3 bases are TGTGCCAGCAGCTTTGGTGAAAAACTGTTTTTT.